The 8 T cell receptor beta chains reported below all come from one sample, sequenced in a study of T cell changes during pregnancy in multiple sclerosis. The repertoire was sequenced with immunoSEQ multiplex PCR; TCRdb's copy has only in-frame clones and lacks some. Of approximately 88,000 clones detected, roughly 93% appear once; the ten largest clones hold 2% to 2.5%. Sample: peripheral blood, taken in the third trimester of pregnancy. These receptors were obtained from a female donor with multiple sclerosis, enrolled in a pregnancy study.

The rearrangement links TRBV7-3 to TRBJ2-1, with 8 bases aligning to TRBD2. CDR1 and CDR2 from the germline V gene are SGHTA and FQGTGA. V was pared by 7 bases and J by 8 bases, with 7 bases of the junction left unmatched. This CDR3 has 13 amino acids. The CDR3 DNA sequence: TGTGCCAGCAACAGCGGGAGAGGTGATGAGCAGTTCTTC. As protein: CASNSGRGDEQFF.

This clone was seen a single time. This sequence joins TRBV19 and TRBJ2-2; D perhaps matches TRBD1 (6 bases). The germline V gene encodes CDR1 LNHDA and CDR2 SQIVND (reference sequence). Trimming pared 4 bases from V and 1 base from J, leaving 13 bases between. This CDR3 spans 16 amino acids. CDR3 region: CASSTLQGLNTGELFF. Here the CDR3 DNA reads TGTGCCAGTAGTACCCTACAGGGCTTGAACACCGGGGAGCTGTTTTTT.

V and J are TRBV27 and TRBJ2-5; possible D gene TRBD2, 6 bases. The V end was cut by 7 bases, the J end by 5 bases, with 17 bases between. This CDR3 is 14 amino acids long. CDR1 and CDR2 from the germline V gene are MNHEY and SMNVEV (reference sequence). CDR3 nucleotide sequence: TGTGCCAGCACCAGCCTGGGACTGGAGGAGACCCAGTACTTC. It encodes CASTSLGLEETQYF.

V and J are TRBV27 and TRBJ2-1, with D possibly TRBD2 on 6 matching bases. The V gene's germline CDR1 is MNHEY and CDR2 SMNVEV (reference sequence). The CDR3 totals 16 residues. The ends were cut back, 0 bases at V and 0 bases at J, with 9 bases in the middle. The CDR3 protein is CASSLSAGTSYNEQFF. The DNA for the CDR3 is TGTGCCAGCAGTTTATCCGCGGGGACCTCCTACAATGAGCAGTTCTTC.

This chain uses TRBV9 with TRBJ1-2; TRBD1 matches 12 bases. Germline V gene data show CDR1 as SGDLS and CDR2 as YYNGEE. With V trimmed by 1 base and J by 8 bases, 6 bases remained unmatched. This CDR3 spans 15 amino acids. CDR3 DNA: TGTGCCAGCAGCGTACAAGGGACAGGGGGCTTGGGCTACACCTTC. Its translation: CASSVQGTGGLGYTF.

The chain recombines TRBV7-2 with TRBJ1-2; D may be TRBD1 (6 bases). The ends were cut back, 4 bases at V and 4 bases at J, with 10 bases in the middle. The CDR3 runs to 13 residues. Germline V lookup: CDR1 SGHTA, CDR2 FQGNSA. CDR3 protein: CASSSDRFYGYTF. In DNA, the CDR3 is TGTGCCAGCAGCTCGGACAGATTCTATGGCTACACCTTC.

The chain employs TRBV19 and TRBJ1-5, with D tentatively TRBD1 (5 bases). Germline CDR1 LNHDA, CDR2 SQIVND (reference sequence). Between the trimmed V and J ends, which lost 5 bases and 3 bases, there was a span of 14 bases. CDR3 size: 15 residues. CDR3 nucleotides: TGTGCCAGTAGTGCGACAGCTCAATTCAATCAGCCCCAGCATTTT. It codes for CASSATAQFNQPQHF.

This chain links TRBV28 with TRBJ1-4; TRBD1 matches 10 bases. The germline V gene has CDR1 MDHEN and CDR2 SYDVKM. The CDR3 runs 14 residues. Trimming removed 4 bases from V and 8 bases from J; junction bases left unmatched: 4. The CDR3 loop reads CASSSGQGREKLFF. DNA of the CDR3: TGTGCCAGCAGTTCGGGACAGGGGAGGGAAAAACTGTTTTTT.